This T cell receptor beta chain is from a study of OX40 agonist ivuxolimab in advanced cancers. Systemic immunosuppression or autoimmune disease history was grounds to exclude patients. Cycle 7 day 1, cycle 4 day 1, and baseline were the timepoints at which blood was sampled. Some clones are missing from TCRdb's copy, which holds only in-frame ones; the method was immunoSEQ multiplex PCR. The sample lists 73,000 or so clones; roughly nine tenths were seen once. V was pared by 0 bases and J by 7 bases, with 6 bases of the junction left unmatched. Germline V gives CDR1 SGDLS, CDR2 YYNGEE. The CDR3 contains 16 residues.

The rearrangement joins TRBV9 to TRBJ2-1; 11 nucleotides agree with TRBD2. Sample: CD4+ or CD8+ T cells sorted from blood, taken in a trial of the OX40 agonist ivuxolimab. This TCR was sampled from an adult with an advanced solid tumor such as melanoma, head and neck, liver or kidney cancer. CDR3 loop: CASSVVSTSGRNEQFF. The CDR3 region has the DNA TGTGCCAGCAGCGTAGTCTCAACTAGCGGGAGAAATGAGCAGTTCTTC.